A selection of T cell receptor beta chains follows, all from one sample in a study of response to subunit inactivated influenza vaccine. A single record per CDR3 protein comes from TCRdb applying MiXCR to the RT-PCR reads. The table lists hundreds of thousands of distinct CDR3 sequences, approximately 14% of them singletons. This specimen consisted of PBMCs from blood, obtained approximately 15 days before vaccination. Source of these receptors: a man aged 45-65 years who received an inactivated influenza vaccine. Both conserved end residues are part of each CDR3. The order of the fields is J gene, D gene, V gene, clone size, CDR3 DNA, CDR3 protein. A D gene is named only where the DNA matches it firmly. Expanded clones are given a class, and other clones once, few, many or no size at all.

j_gene: TRBJ2-3
d_gene: .
v_gene: TRBV3-1
abundance: .
CDR3nt: TGTGCCAGCAGCCCCGAAGGGACGGGAGGCACAGATACGCAGTATTTT
CDR3aa: CASSPEGTGGTDTQYF

j_gene: TRBJ1-5
d_gene: .
v_gene: TRBV28
abundance: many
CDR3nt: TGTGCCAGCAGTCTCCTTAATCAGCCCCAGCATTTT
CDR3aa: CASSLLNQPQHF

j_gene: TRBJ2-4
d_gene: .
v_gene: TRBV9
abundance: .
CDR3nt: TGTGCCAGCAGCCTGGGGGGCTCCCTAGCCAAAAACATTCAGTACTTC
CDR3aa: CASSLGGSLAKNIQYF

j_gene: TRBJ2-3
d_gene: .
v_gene: TRBV7-3
abundance: few
CDR3nt: TGTGCCAGCAGCTTGGGACTCCTCACAGATACGCAGTATTTT
CDR3aa: CASSLGLLTDTQYF

j_gene: TRBJ2-5
d_gene: .
v_gene: TRBV7-7
abundance: .
CDR3nt: TGTGCTAGCAGCTTAGTACCCCAAGAGACCCAGTACTTC
CDR3aa: CASSLVPQETQYF

j_gene: TRBJ1-5
d_gene: .
v_gene: TRBV19
abundance: many
CDR3nt: TGTGCCAGTAGTATAGATGTTCGACGGAATCAGCCCCAGCATTTT
CDR3aa: CASSIDVRRNQPQHF

j_gene: TRBJ2-7
d_gene: .
v_gene: TRBV4-3
abundance: few
CDR3nt: TGCGCCAGCAGCCCAGCGTGGGGGAGCTCCTACGAGCAGTACTTC
CDR3aa: CASSPAWGSSYEQYF

j_gene: TRBJ2-5
d_gene: .
v_gene: TRBV11-1
abundance: .
CDR3nt: TGTGCCAGCAGCGGACGACAGCTAATGCCTCCCTACCAAGAGACCCAGTACTTC
CDR3aa: CASSGRQLMPPYQETQYF

j_gene: TRBJ2-2
d_gene: TRBD2
v_gene: TRBV18
abundance: .
CDR3nt: TGTGCCAGCTCACCACGCCCAGCGGGGCTAGCCGGGGAGCTGTTTTTT
CDR3aa: CASSPRPAGLAGELFF

j_gene: TRBJ2-2
d_gene: TRBD1
v_gene: TRBV9
abundance: few
CDR3nt: TGTGCCAGCAGCGCCGGGACAGGGCCTATCACCGGGGAGCTGTTTTTT
CDR3aa: CASSAGTGPITGELFF

j_gene: TRBJ2-7
d_gene: TRBD1
v_gene: TRBV6-2/TRBV6-3
abundance: few
CDR3nt: TGTGCCAGCAGGTACTGGGACAGCTACGAGCAGTACTTC
CDR3aa: CASRYWDSYEQYF

j_gene: TRBJ2-3
d_gene: .
v_gene: TRBV11-2
abundance: few
CDR3nt: TGTGCCAGCAGCTTACACACCACAGATACGCAGTATTTT
CDR3aa: CASSLHTTDTQYF

j_gene: TRBJ2-5
d_gene: .
v_gene: TRBV18
abundance: .
CDR3nt: TGTGCCAGCTCACCTACCTCGGTTCCAGAGACCCAGTACTTC
CDR3aa: CASSPTSVPETQYF

j_gene: TRBJ2-2
d_gene: TRBD1
v_gene: TRBV29-1
abundance: .
CDR3nt: TGCAGCGCTGGACAGGGGGCCACCGGGGAGCTGTTTTTT
CDR3aa: CSAGQGATGELFF

j_gene: TRBJ2-7
d_gene: .
v_gene: TRBV20-1
abundance: few
CDR3nt: TGCAGTGCCGTTGACTGGTATGCCTACGAGCAGTACTTC
CDR3aa: CSAVDWYAYEQYF

j_gene: TRBJ1-5
d_gene: TRBD1
v_gene: TRBV20-1
abundance: few
CDR3nt: TGCAGTGCTAGAGGTTTCCGGGACAGGGAGGATCAGCCCCAGCATTTT
CDR3aa: CSARGFRDREDQPQHF

j_gene: TRBJ1-5
d_gene: .
v_gene: TRBV6-1
abundance: few
CDR3nt: TGTGCCAGCAGCCCCAACAGGGTGCCCCAGCATTTT
CDR3aa: CASSPNRVPQHF

j_gene: TRBJ1-1
d_gene: .
v_gene: TRBV5-6
abundance: many
CDR3nt: TGTGCCAGCAGCTTAGGGTTCATGAACACTGAAGCTTTCTTT
CDR3aa: CASSLGFMNTEAFF

j_gene: TRBJ2-5
d_gene: TRBD2
v_gene: TRBV28
abundance: .
CDR3nt: TGTGCCAGCAGTTTTAGCCAGGGAGGGAGGGCCCAGTACTTC
CDR3aa: CASSFSQGGRAQYF

j_gene: TRBJ2-1
d_gene: TRBD2
v_gene: TRBV12-3/TRBV12-4
abundance: many
CDR3nt: TGTGCCAGCAGCCTCCGGGGGGGGTTGGGGGCCTACAATGAGCAGTTCTTC
CDR3aa: CASSLRGGLGAYNEQFF

j_gene: TRBJ1-2
d_gene: .
v_gene: TRBV12-3/TRBV12-4
abundance: few
CDR3nt: TGTGCCAGCAGACGAATCCTCCGGGACGACTACACCTTC
CDR3aa: CASRRILRDDYTF

j_gene: TRBJ2-1
d_gene: .
v_gene: TRBV7-9
abundance: .
CDR3nt: TGTGCCAGCAGCCTAAGTTCCGGTGAGCAGTTCTTC
CDR3aa: CASSLSSGEQFF

j_gene: TRBJ2-7
d_gene: TRBD2
v_gene: TRBV6-2/TRBV6-3
abundance: .
CDR3nt: TGTGCCAGCAGTCACACCCTCACTAGCGGGAGGATCTACGAGCAGTACTTC
CDR3aa: CASSHTLTSGRIYEQYF

j_gene: TRBJ2-7
d_gene: .
v_gene: TRBV30
abundance: few
CDR3nt: TGTGCCTGGAGCCCAGACAGCTACGAGCAGTACTTC
CDR3aa: CAWSPDSYEQYF

j_gene: TRBJ2-6
d_gene: .
v_gene: TRBV7-8
abundance: .
CDR3nt: TGTGCCAGCAGCGAGAGTATCTCTGGGGCCAACGTCCTGACTTTC
CDR3aa: CASSESISGANVLTF

j_gene: TRBJ2-5
d_gene: TRBD2
v_gene: TRBV24-1
abundance: few
CDR3nt: TGTGCCACCAGTGATTTTAGCGGGGGGAAAGAGACCCAGTACTTC
CDR3aa: CATSDFSGGKETQYF

j_gene: TRBJ2-3
d_gene: TRBD2
v_gene: TRBV6-2/TRBV6-3
abundance: .
CDR3nt: TGTGCCAGCAGAACCGGGGGGGGCCCGTTTCATACGCAGTATTTT
CDR3aa: CASRTGGGPFHTQYF

j_gene: TRBJ1-4
d_gene: .
v_gene: TRBV9
abundance: many
CDR3nt: TGTGCCAGCAGCGTAGAACCTACGGGTAATGAAAAACTGTTTTTT
CDR3aa: CASSVEPTGNEKLFF

j_gene: TRBJ2-1
d_gene: TRBD2
v_gene: TRBV28
abundance: .
CDR3nt: TGTGCCAGCAGTTCTCTAGCGGATGGATACAATGAGCAGTTCTTC
CDR3aa: CASSSLADGYNEQFF

j_gene: TRBJ2-3
d_gene: TRBD1
v_gene: TRBV18
abundance: few
CDR3nt: TGTGCCAGCTCACCAACACAGGGGGATACGCAGTATTTT
CDR3aa: CASSPTQGDTQYF

j_gene: TRBJ2-1
d_gene: .
v_gene: TRBV25-1
abundance: .
CDR3nt: TGTGCCAGCAGTGAACCGGGAGAGGCCTACAATGAGCAGTTCTTC
CDR3aa: CASSEPGEAYNEQFF

j_gene: TRBJ2-3
d_gene: .
v_gene: TRBV20-1
abundance: few
CDR3nt: TGCAGTGCTAGAGATTGGGGTTTGGCGTCAGATACGCAGTATTTT
CDR3aa: CSARDWGLASDTQYF

j_gene: TRBJ1-4
d_gene: .
v_gene: TRBV5-5
abundance: .
CDR3nt: TGTGCCAGCAGCAGATCCGGGACGTACGAAAAACTGTTTTTT
CDR3aa: CASSRSGTYEKLFF

j_gene: TRBJ2-5
d_gene: .
v_gene: TRBV7-3
abundance: .
CDR3nt: TGTGCCAGCAGCTTTACGATACAAGAGACCCAGTACTTC
CDR3aa: CASSFTIQETQYF

j_gene: TRBJ2-5
d_gene: .
v_gene: TRBV20-1
abundance: few
CDR3nt: TGCAGTGCCATCCGACGGGGGGAGACCCAGTACTTC
CDR3aa: CSAIRRGETQYF

j_gene: TRBJ2-7
d_gene: TRBD2
v_gene: TRBV11-1
abundance: .
CDR3nt: TGTGCCAGCAGCGTTTGGGCCGGGACTAGCGGAGGGGCCCCCTACGAGCAGTACTTC
CDR3aa: CASSVWAGTSGGAPYEQYF

j_gene: TRBJ1-1
d_gene: .
v_gene: TRBV29-1
abundance: few
CDR3nt: TGCAGCGTGGCGTCAGGAGGGCCTGAAGCTTTCTTT
CDR3aa: CSVASGGPEAFF

j_gene: TRBJ2-1
d_gene: .
v_gene: TRBV7-8
abundance: .
CDR3nt: TGTGCCAGCAGCTTAGTTCCGCGACGCTCCTACAATGAGCAGTTCTTC
CDR3aa: CASSLVPRRSYNEQFF

j_gene: TRBJ1-3
d_gene: TRBD1
v_gene: TRBV7-9
abundance: few
CDR3nt: TGTGCCAGCAGCCGGCCGGCAGGGGGAGACACCATATATTTT
CDR3aa: CASSRPAGGDTIYF

j_gene: TRBJ2-2
d_gene: .
v_gene: TRBV6-5
abundance: .
CDR3nt: TGTGCCAGCAGTTACTCCCCTAGCTCGGACTCCACCGGGGAGCTGTTTTTT
CDR3aa: CASSYSPSSDSTGELFF

j_gene: TRBJ2-3
d_gene: .
v_gene: TRBV3-1
abundance: once
CDR3nt: TGTGCCAGCAGCCAAAGCCAGCTGGATACGCAGTATTTT
CDR3aa: CASSQSQLDTQYF

j_gene: TRBJ1-6
d_gene: .
v_gene: TRBV4-2
abundance: .
CDR3nt: TGTGCCAGCAGCCAAGATAAGGCCCAGGCTCATTCACCCCTCCACTTT
CDR3aa: CASSQDKAQAHSPLHF

j_gene: TRBJ2-1
d_gene: TRBD1
v_gene: TRBV20-1
abundance: .
CDR3nt: TGCAGTGCTAGGGTTGACAGGGTCCAGCAGTTCTTC
CDR3aa: CSARVDRVQQFF

j_gene: TRBJ2-1
d_gene: .
v_gene: TRBV5-1
abundance: .
CDR3nt: TGCGCCAGCAGCTTGGTCTTGGACAGCCTCTCCTACAATGAGCAGTTCTTC
CDR3aa: CASSLVLDSLSYNEQFF

j_gene: TRBJ1-6
d_gene: TRBD1
v_gene: TRBV12-3/TRBV12-4
abundance: many
CDR3nt: TGCGCCAGCAGCCTCGACAGGGGTAATTCACCCCTCCACTTT
CDR3aa: CASSLDRGNSPLHF

j_gene: TRBJ2-4
d_gene: .
v_gene: TRBV20-1
abundance: many
CDR3nt: TGCAGTGCTAGAGACCCAACAGGGAACATTCAGTACTTC
CDR3aa: CSARDPTGNIQYF

j_gene: TRBJ2-1
d_gene: .
v_gene: TRBV28
abundance: .
CDR3nt: TGTGCCAGCAGACCCCTGGCGGGGGCCTCCTACAATGAGCAGTTCTTC
CDR3aa: CASRPLAGASYNEQFF

j_gene: TRBJ1-2
d_gene: TRBD1
v_gene: TRBV5-1
abundance: few
CDR3nt: TGCGCCAGCAGCTACGACAGGGGGCCTCGAAGTGACTATGGCTACACCTTC
CDR3aa: CASSYDRGPRSDYGYTF

j_gene: TRBJ1-2
d_gene: .
v_gene: TRBV7-2
abundance: few
CDR3nt: TGTGCCAGCAGCCCGAACCCCCAGGGCCGGAGGGGCTACACCTTC
CDR3aa: CASSPNPQGRRGYTF

j_gene: TRBJ1-1
d_gene: .
v_gene: TRBV11-2
abundance: few
CDR3nt: TGTGCCAGCAGCTTAGTAGCCAGCTTGAACACTGAAGCTTTCTTT
CDR3aa: CASSLVASLNTEAFF

j_gene: TRBJ1-2
d_gene: TRBD1
v_gene: TRBV20-1
abundance: many
CDR3nt: TGCAGTGCCAATGGACAGGGCTTGCCTAACTATGGCTACACCTTC
CDR3aa: CSANGQGLPNYGYTF

j_gene: TRBJ1-2
d_gene: TRBD1
v_gene: TRBV28
abundance: few
CDR3nt: TGTGCCAGCAGTTCCCGGACAGGGGCCCTATCCGGTGGCTACACCTTC
CDR3aa: CASSSRTGALSGGYTF

j_gene: TRBJ2-5
d_gene: TRBD1
v_gene: TRBV5-1
abundance: .
CDR3nt: TGCGCCAGCAGCTTGGCCAGGACAGGGGGCCCCCAAGAGACCCAGTACTTC
CDR3aa: CASSLARTGGPQETQYF

j_gene: TRBJ2-7
d_gene: .
v_gene: TRBV3-1
abundance: .
CDR3nt: TGTGCCAGCAGCCCTCAGGGGCATGAGCAGTACTTC
CDR3aa: CASSPQGHEQYF